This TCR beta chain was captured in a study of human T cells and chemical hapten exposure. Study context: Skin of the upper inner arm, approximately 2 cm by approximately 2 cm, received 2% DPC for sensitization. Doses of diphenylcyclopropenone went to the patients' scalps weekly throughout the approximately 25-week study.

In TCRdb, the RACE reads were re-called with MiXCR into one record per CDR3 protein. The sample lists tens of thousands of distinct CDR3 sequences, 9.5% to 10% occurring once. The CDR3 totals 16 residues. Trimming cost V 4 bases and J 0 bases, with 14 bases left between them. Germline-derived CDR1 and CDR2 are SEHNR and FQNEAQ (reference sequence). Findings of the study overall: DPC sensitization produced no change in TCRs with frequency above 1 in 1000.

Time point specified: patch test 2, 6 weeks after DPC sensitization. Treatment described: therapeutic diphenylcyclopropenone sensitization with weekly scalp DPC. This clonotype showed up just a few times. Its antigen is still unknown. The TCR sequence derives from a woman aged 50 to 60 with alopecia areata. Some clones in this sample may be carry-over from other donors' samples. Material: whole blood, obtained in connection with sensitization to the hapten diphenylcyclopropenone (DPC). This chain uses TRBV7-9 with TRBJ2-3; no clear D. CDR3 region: CASSSRYRASTDTQYF. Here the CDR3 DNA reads TGTGCCAGCAGCTCACGGTACCGGGCTAGCACAGATACGCAGTATTTT.